This T cell receptor (beta chain) was profiled in a study of shared clonotypes between healthy human individuals. Sequencing used immunoSEQ multiplex PCR; TCRdb keeps in-frame clones, though not all of them. Found here are approximately 330,000 clones, more than 60% of them singletons; the top ten hold about 10%. This CDR3 is 14 amino acids long. Germline-derived CDR1 and CDR2 are WSHSY and SAAADI. With 3 bases removed from V and 6 bases from J, the gap between germline ends came to 15 bases. The clonotype originates from a man aged 25-45 years in good health. Sequencing was carried out using memory CD4+ T cells sorted from blood. Documented subset: CD45RA-negative fraction. V is TRBV10-2 and J is TRBJ2-7; TRBD1 or TRBD2 may be the D gene (5 bases each). The CDR3 DNA reads TGCGCCAGCAGTGAAAGGCAGGGAGACCGCGAGCAGTACTTC. This translates into CASSERQGDREQYF.